This T cell receptor (beta chain) was recovered during a study of T cell repertoires in cytomegalovirus infection. A single record per CDR3 protein comes from TCRdb applying MiXCR to the reads. The sample carries 550,000 to 850,000 distinct CDR3 sequences, approximately 33% recorded once. V was pared by 8 bases and J by 0 bases, with 10 bases between. There are 14 residues in the CDR3. Germline loops: CDR1 KGHSH, CDR2 LQKENI. This clonotype came up once. What it recognizes is unknown. The sequence was obtained from a human donor in good health (CMV status not recorded). Some clones in this sample may be carry-over from other donors' samples. The chain has TRBV18 and TRBJ1-4; D is unclear. The material was cultured PBMCs, obtained from culture after CMV antigen stimulation. The CDR3 region is CASAQSATNEKLFF. In nucleotides, the CDR3 is TGTGCCAGCGCCCAATCCGCAACTAATGAAAAACTGTTTTTT.